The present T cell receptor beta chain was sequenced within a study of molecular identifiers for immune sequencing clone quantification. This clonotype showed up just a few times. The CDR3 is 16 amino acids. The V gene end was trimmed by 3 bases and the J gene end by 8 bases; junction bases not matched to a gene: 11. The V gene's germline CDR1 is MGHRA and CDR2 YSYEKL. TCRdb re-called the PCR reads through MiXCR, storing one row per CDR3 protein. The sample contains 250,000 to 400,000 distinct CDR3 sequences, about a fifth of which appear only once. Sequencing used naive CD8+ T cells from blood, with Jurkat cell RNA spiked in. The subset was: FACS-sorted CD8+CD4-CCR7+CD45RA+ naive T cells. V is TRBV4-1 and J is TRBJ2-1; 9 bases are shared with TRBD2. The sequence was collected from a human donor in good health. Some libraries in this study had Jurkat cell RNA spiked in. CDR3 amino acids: CASSQYAGTSIDEQFF. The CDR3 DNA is TGCGCCAGCAGCCAGTATGCCGGGACTAGCATCGATGAGCAGTTCTTC.